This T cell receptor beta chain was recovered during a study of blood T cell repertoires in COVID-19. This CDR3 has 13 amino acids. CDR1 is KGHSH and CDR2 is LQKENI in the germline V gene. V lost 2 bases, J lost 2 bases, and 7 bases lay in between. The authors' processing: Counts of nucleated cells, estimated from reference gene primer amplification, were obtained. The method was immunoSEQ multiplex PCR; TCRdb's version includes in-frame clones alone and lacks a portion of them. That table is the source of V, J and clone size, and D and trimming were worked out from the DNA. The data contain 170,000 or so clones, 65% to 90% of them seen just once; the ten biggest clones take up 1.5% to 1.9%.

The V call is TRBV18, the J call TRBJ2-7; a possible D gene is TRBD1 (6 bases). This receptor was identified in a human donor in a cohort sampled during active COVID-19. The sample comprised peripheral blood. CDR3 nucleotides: TGTGCCAGCTCACCAAAGGGGGCCTACGAGCAGTACTTC. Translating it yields CASSPKGAYEQYF.